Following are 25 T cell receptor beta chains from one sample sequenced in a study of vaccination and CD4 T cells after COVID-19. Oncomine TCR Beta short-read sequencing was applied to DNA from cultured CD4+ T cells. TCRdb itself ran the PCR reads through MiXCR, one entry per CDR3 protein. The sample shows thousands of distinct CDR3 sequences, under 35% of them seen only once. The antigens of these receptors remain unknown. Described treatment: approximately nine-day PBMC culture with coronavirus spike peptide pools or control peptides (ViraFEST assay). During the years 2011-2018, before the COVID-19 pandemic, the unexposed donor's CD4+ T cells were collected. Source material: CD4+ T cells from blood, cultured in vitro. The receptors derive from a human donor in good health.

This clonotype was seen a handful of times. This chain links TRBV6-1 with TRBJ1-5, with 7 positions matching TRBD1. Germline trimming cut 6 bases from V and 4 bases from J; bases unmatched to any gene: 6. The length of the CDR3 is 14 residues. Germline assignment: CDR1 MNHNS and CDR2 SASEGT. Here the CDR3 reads CASRRDRENQPQHF. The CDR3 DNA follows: TGTGCCAGCAGGAGAGACAGGGAGAATCAGCCCCAGCATTTT.

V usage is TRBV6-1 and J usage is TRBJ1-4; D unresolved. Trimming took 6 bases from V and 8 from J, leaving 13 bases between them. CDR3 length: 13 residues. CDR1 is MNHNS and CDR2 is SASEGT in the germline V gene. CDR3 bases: TGTGCCAGCAGACACCCTACGGACGAAAAACTGTTTTTT. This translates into CASRHPTDEKLFF.

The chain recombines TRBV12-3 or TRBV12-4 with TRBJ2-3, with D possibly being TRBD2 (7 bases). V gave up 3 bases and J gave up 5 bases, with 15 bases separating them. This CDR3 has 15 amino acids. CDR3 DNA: TGTGCCAGCAGTTTCACAGGGAAGCGGGAAGATACGCAGTATTTT. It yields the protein CASSFTGKREDTQYF.

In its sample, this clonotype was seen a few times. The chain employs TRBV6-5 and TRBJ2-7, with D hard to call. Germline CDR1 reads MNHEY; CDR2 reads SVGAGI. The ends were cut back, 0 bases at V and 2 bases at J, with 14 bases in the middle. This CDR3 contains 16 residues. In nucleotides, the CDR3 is TGTGCCAGCAGTTACTCGAAGGGTTGGGAAACCTACGAGCAGTACTTC. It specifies CASSYSKGWETYEQYF.

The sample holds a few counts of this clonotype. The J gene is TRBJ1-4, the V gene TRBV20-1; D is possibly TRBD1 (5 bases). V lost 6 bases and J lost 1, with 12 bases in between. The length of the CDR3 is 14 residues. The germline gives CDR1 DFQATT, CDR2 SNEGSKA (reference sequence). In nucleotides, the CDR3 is TGCAGTGCGGCCCCAGGGATAACTAATGAAAAACTGTTTTTT. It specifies CSAAPGITNEKLFF.

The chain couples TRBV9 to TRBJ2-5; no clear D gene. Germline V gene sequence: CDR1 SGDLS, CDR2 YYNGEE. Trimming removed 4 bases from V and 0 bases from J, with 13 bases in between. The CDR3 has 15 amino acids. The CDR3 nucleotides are TGTGCCAGCAGCCCCGAGGCTGGGTACCAAGAGACCCAGTACTTC. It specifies CASSPEAGYQETQYF. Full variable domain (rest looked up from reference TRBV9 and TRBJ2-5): DSGVTQTPKHLITATGQRVTLRCSPRSGDLSVYWYQQSLDQGLQFLIQYYNGEERAKGNILERFSAQQFPDLHSELNLSSLELGDSALYFCASSPEAGYQETQYFGPGTRLLVL.

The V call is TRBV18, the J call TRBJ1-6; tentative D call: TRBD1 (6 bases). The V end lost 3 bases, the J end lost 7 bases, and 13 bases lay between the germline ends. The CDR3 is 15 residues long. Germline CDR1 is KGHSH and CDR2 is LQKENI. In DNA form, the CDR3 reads TGTGCCAGCTCACCTGTACAGGGAGGGAATTCACCCCTCCACTTT. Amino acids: CASSPVQGGNSPLHF.

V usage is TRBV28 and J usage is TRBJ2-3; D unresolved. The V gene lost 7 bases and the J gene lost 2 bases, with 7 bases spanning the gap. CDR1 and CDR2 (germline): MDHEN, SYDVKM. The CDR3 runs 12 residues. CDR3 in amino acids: CASKKNTDTQYF. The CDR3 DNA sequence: TGTGCCAGCAAGAAGAACACAGATACGCAGTATTTT.

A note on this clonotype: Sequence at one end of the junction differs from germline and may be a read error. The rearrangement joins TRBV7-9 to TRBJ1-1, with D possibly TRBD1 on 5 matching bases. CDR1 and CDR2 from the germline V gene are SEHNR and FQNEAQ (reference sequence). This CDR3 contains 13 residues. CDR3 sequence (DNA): TGTGCCAGCAGCTTTGGGTTGGACACTGGAGCTTTCTTT. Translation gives CASSFGLDTGAFF.

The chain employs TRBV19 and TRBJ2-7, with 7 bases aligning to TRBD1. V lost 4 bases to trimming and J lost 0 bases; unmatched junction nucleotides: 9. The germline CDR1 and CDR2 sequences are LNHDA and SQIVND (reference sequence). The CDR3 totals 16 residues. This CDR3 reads CASSKDRVPLSYEQYF. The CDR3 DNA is TGTGCCAGTAGTAAAGACAGGGTCCCCCTCTCCTACGAGCAGTACTTC.

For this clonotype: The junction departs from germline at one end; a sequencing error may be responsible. CDR3 sequence: CASNGGGTTDTQYF. As DNA, the CDR3 is TGTGCGAGCAATGGCGGGGGGACCACAGATACGCAGTATTTT. The chain has TRBV6-1 and TRBJ2-3; 8 bases match TRBD2. This CDR3 has 14 amino acids. Looked up from germline, CDR1 is MNHNS and CDR2 is SASEGT.

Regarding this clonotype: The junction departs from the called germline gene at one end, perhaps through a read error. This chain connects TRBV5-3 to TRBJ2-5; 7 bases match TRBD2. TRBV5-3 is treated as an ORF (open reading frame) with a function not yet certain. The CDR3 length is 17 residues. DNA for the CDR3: TGTGCCAGCAGCTTGGCCCCAATAGCGGGCGCACAAGAGACCCAGTACTTC. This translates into CASSLAPIAGAQETQYF.

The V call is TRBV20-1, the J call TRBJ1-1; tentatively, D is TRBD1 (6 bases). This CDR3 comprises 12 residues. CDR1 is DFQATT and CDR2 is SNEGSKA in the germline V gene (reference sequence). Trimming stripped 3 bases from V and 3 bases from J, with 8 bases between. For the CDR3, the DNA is TGCAGTGCTAGCAGGGGAGACACTGAAGCTTTCTTT. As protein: CSASRGDTEAFF.

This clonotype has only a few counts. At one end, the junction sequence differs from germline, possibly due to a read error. The CDR3 region is CASSPTGDPFSARF. The CDR3 region has the DNA TGTGCCAGCAGCCCCACCGGGGACCCATTTTCTGCACGCTTC. J is TRBJ2-7 and V is TRBV7-8; perhaps D is TRBD1 or TRBD2 (5 bases each). The CDR3 totals 14 residues. The V gene's germline CDR1 is SGHVS and CDR2 FQNEAQ.

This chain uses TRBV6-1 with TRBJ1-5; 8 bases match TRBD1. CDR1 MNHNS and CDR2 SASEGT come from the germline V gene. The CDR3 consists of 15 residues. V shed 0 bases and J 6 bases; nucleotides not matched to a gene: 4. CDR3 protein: CASSEAGDRFQPQHF. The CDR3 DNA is TGTGCCAGCAGTGAAGCTGGGGACAGGTTTCAGCCCCAGCATTTT.

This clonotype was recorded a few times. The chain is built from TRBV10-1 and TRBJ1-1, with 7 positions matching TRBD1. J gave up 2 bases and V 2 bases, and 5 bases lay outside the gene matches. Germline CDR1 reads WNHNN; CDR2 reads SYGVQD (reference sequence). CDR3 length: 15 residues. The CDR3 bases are TGCGCCAGCAGTGAGGGACAGGCGACAAACACTGAAGCTTTCTTT. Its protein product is CASSEGQATNTEAFF.

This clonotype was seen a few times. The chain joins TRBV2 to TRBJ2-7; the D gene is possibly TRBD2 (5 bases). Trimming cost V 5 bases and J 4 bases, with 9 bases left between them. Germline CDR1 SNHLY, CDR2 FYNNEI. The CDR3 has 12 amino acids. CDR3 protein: CASSPGTYEQYF. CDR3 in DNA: TGTGCCAGCAGTCCGGGAACTTACGAGCAGTACTTC.

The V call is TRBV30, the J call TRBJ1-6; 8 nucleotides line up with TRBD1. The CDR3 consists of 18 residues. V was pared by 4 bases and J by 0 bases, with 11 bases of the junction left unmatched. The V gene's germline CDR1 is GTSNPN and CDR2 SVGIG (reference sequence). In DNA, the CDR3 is TGTGCCTGGACCCCAGGGACAGGACTCCCCTCCTATAATTCACCCCTCCACTTT. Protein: CAWTPGTGLPSYNSPLHF. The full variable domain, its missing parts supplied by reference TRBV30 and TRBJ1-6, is SQTIHQWPATLVQPVGSPLSLECTVEGTSNPNLYWYRQAAGRGLQLLFYSVGIGQISSEVPQNLSASRPQDRQFILSSKKLLLSDSGFYLCAWTPGTGLPSYNSPLHFGNGTRLTVT.

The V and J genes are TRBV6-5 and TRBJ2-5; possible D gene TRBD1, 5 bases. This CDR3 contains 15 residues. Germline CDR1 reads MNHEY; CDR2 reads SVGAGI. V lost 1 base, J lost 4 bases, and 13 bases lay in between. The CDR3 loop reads CASSYFMARGETQYF. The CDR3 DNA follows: TGTGCCAGCAGTTACTTCATGGCTAGGGGAGAGACCCAGTACTTC.

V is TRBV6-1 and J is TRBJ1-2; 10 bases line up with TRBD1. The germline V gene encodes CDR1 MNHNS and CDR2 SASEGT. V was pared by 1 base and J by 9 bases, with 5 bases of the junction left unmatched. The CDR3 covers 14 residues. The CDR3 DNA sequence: TGTGCCAGCAGTGAAGGGACAGGGGGAGTACGCTACACCTTC. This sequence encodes CASSEGTGGVRYTF.

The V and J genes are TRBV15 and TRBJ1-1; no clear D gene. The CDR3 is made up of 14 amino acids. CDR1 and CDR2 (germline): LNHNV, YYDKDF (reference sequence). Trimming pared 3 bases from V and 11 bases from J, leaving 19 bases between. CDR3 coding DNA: TGTGCCACCAGCAGGCCTCCAGAGACGAATATGGCTTTCTTT. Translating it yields CATSRPPETNMAFF.

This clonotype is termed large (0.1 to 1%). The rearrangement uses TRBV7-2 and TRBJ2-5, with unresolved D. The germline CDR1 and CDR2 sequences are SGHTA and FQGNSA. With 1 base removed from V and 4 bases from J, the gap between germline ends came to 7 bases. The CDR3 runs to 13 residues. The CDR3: CASSLELIETQYF. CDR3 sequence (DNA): TGTGCCAGCAGCTTAGAACTAATAGAGACCCAGTACTTC.

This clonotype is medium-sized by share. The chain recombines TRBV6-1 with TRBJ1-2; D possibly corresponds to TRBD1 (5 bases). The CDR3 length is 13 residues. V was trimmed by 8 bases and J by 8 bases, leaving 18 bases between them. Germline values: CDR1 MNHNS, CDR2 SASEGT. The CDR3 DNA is TGTGCCAGCGGTGTGGGGGGGGTTGAAGGCTACACCTTC. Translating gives CASGVGGVEGYTF.

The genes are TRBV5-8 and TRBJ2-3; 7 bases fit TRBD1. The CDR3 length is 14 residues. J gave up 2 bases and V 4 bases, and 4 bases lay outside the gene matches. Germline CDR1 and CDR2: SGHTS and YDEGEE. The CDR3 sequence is CASSQGQNTDTQYF. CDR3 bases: TGTGCCAGCAGCCAGGGACAGAACACAGATACGCAGTATTTT.

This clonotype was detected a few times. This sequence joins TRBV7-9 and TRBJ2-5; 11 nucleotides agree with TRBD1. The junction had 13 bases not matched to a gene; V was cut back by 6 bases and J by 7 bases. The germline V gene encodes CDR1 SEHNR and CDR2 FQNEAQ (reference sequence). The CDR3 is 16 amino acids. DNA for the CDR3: TGTGCCAGCAGTTCAACTCCGGGACAGGGGGTAGGGACCCAGTACTTC. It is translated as CASSSTPGQGVGTQYF. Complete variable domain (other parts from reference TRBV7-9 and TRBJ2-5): DTGVSQNPRHKITKRGQNVTFRCDPISEHNRLYWYRQTLGQGPEFLTYFQNEAQLEKSRLLSDRFSAERPKGSFSTLEIQRTEQGDSAMYLCASSSTPGQGVGTQYFGPGTRLLVL.